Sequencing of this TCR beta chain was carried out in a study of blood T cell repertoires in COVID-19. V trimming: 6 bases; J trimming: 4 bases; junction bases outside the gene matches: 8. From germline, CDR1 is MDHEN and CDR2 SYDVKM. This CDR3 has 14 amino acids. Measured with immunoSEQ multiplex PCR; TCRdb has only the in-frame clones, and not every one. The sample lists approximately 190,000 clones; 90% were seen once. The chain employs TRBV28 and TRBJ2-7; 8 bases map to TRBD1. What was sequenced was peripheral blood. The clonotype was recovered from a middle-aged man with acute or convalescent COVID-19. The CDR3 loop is CASRGQGRVYEQYF. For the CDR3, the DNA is TGTGCCAGCAGAGGACAGGGAAGGGTGTACGAGCAGTACTTC.